The following is a TCR beta chain sequence with its context. The antigen remains unidentified. Patients had chemo-refractory metastatic non-small-cell lung cancer and received focal radiation plus CTLA-4 blockade that used ipilimumab. Profiled with immunoSEQ multiplex PCR; TCRdb holds only in-frame clones, not every one. Of 3,000 to 4,000 clones detected, 84% appear once; the ten largest clones hold 4.3%. The data were taken from a study of radiotherapy plus CTLA-4 blockade in lung cancer. Study conclusions and caveats: Among reported predictors of response, early blood T cell clone dynamics with interferon-beta performed best.

Specimen: tumor tissue, collected from a patient treated with radiotherapy plus ipilimumab. The receptor's source is a human donor with non-small cell lung cancer that progressed on radiotherapy plus ipilimumab.

The chain's CDR3 is CASGQDFYEQYF. The CDR3 DNA reads as TGCGCCAGCGGGCAGGACTTCTACGAGCAGTACTTC. The chain has TRBV5-1 and TRBJ2-7, with D maybe TRBD2 (5 bases). CDR1 is SGHRS, CDR2 YFSETQ, per germline. The CDR3 is 12 residues long. Trimming removed 7 bases at V and 3 bases at J, with 11 bases between.